The source of this TCR beta chain is a study of cytomegalovirus exposure and HLA in healthy donors. Study-level findings and limits: A later analysis, which compared TCR beta chains of equal frequency, found the HLA-associated ones more clonally expanded. Sequencing artifact likely explains a cluster of highly shared sequence variants. The sole available immune exposure information was CMV serostatus.

For this clone: The antigen is not known.

Germline V gives CDR1 MNHEY, CDR2 SMNVEV (reference sequence). The length of the CDR3 is 14 residues. V lost 3 bases to trimming and J lost 7 bases; unmatched junction nucleotides: 9. The PCR contained 60 Vbeta and 13 Jbeta primers. Data came from immunoSEQ multiplex PCR; TCRdb stores just in-frame clones and leaves some out. The sample carries 90,000 to 150,000 clones, 81% recorded once. The sequenced sample was PBMCs. This chain uses TRBV27 with TRBJ2-7; 7 bases align to TRBD1. This receptor was identified in a woman in her 40s in good health and CMV-seronegative. CDR3 region: CASSFRTGAREQYF. The CDR3 nucleotides read TGTGCCAGCAGTTTTAGGACAGGAGCGCGAGAGCAGTACTTC.